Following are 9 T cell receptor beta chains from one sample sequenced in a study of blood T cell repertoires in COVID-19. The protocol was immunoSEQ multiplex PCR, while the TCRdb copy is restricted to in-frame clones and leaves out a portion. The data show 300,000 to 350,000 clones, 75% to 95% seen once. Material for sequencing was peripheral blood. The receptors originated from a woman aged 25 to 39 with COVID-19, enrolled during active disease.

The chain joins TRBV18 to TRBJ2-2; possible D gene TRBD2, 5 bases. The CDR3 runs to 15 residues. The V and J ends lost 3 bases and 3 bases respectively, with 11 bases between them. In germline, CDR1 is KGHSH, CDR2 LQKENI. This chain's CDR3 is CASSPGRADTGELFF. The DNA of the CDR3 is TGTGCCAGCTCACCCGGGCGGGCAGACACCGGGGAGCTGTTTTTT.

The chain employs TRBV3-1 (or the pseudogene TRBV3-2) and TRBJ2-7; D call uncertain. CDR1 and CDR2 from the germline V gene are LGHDT and YNNKEL (reference sequence). This CDR3 is built from 17 residues. Trimming removed 4 bases from V and 1 base from J, with 20 bases in between. CDR3 region: CASSLRLASVISYEQYF. The DNA of the CDR3 is TGTGCCAGCAGCCTCCGCCTCGCCAGCGTTATATCCTACGAGCAGTACTTC.

The chain couples TRBV5-6 to TRBJ2-5; D might be TRBD2 (5 bases). Per the germline V gene, CDR1 is SGHDT and CDR2 is YYEEEE. Trimming removed 2 bases at V and 2 bases at J, with 13 bases between. The CDR3 has 15 residues. This chain's CDR3 is CASSFPSLHQETQYF. Written as DNA, the CDR3 is TGTGCCAGCAGCTTCCCTAGCCTTCATCAAGAGACCCAGTACTTC.

This sequence joins TRBV4-1 and TRBJ1-4; D remains ambiguous. Germline CDR1 MGHRA, CDR2 YSYEKL. The CDR3 has 14 residues. Trimming shortened V by 4 bases and J by 8 bases, and 14 bases separated the two germline ends. CDR3 sequence reads: CASSPLDGWEKLFF. CDR3 coding DNA: TGCGCCAGCAGCCCCCTAGATGGATGGGAAAAACTGTTTTTT.

The chain combines TRBV30 with TRBJ2-7; possible D gene TRBD1, 6 bases. The germline V gene encodes CDR1 GTSNPN and CDR2 SVGIG (reference sequence). The germline V and J ends were trimmed by 2 bases and 6 bases, with 8 bases remaining between them. The CDR3 length is 11 residues. CDR3 nucleotides: TGTGCCTGGAGTCCGGACAGCGAGCAGTACTTC. It yields the protein CAWSPDSEQYF. The whole variable domain, remainder taken from reference TRBV30 and TRBJ2-7, is SQTIHQWPATLVQPVGSPLSLECTVEGTSNPNLYWYRQAAGRGLQLLFYSVGIGQISSEVPQNLSASRPQDRQFILSSKKLLLSDSGFYLCAWSPDSEQYFGPGTRLTVT.

The genes are TRBV10-3 and TRBJ1-4; a weak D match, TRBD1 (6 bases). CDR1 is ENHRY, CDR2 SYGVKD, per germline. V was cut by 6 bases and J by 4 bases, with 15 bases left in between. The CDR3 totals 15 residues. CDR3 coding DNA: TGTGCCATCAGCGAAAACAGGGTTGGTAATGAAAAACTGTTTTTT. Protein: CAISENRVGNEKLFF.

The chain joins TRBV4-2 to TRBJ2-7, with 10 positions matching TRBD2. The length of the CDR3 is 17 residues. Germline-derived CDR1 and CDR2 are LGHNA and YNFKEQ. The junction had 10 bases not matched to a gene; V was cut back by 2 bases and J by 3 bases. The CDR3 protein is CASSQPGPSGSSYEQYF. The CDR3 DNA reads TGTGCCAGCAGCCAACCTGGGCCTAGCGGGAGTAGCTACGAGCAGTACTTC.

V is TRBV5-1 and J is TRBJ2-5, with 12 bases fitting TRBD2. The CDR3 runs to 16 residues. The ends lost 2 bases at V and 5 bases at J; junction bases unmatched: 7. Germline values: CDR1 SGHRS, CDR2 YFSETQ. CDR3 residues: CASSFRTSGAGETQYF. The CDR3 DNA reads as TGCGCCAGCAGCTTCCGGACTAGCGGGGCGGGGGAGACCCAGTACTTC.

This clone was observed a single time. A read error may produce the germline difference seen at one junction end. The chain carries TRBV6-1 and TRBJ1-4; TRBD1 matches 9 bases. CDR1 is MNHNS and CDR2 is SASEGT in the germline V gene. This CDR3 has 14 amino acids. The CDR3 region has the DNA TGTGCCAGCGGTGACAGGGGGACAAATGAAAAACTGTTTTTT. The encoded protein is CASGDRGTNEKLFF.